A single sample gave rise to the 20 T cell receptor beta chains below, sequenced in a study of T cells in Graves' hyperthyroidism and ophthalmopathy. The TCR beta CDR3 regions underwent amplification using RNA transcripts as the source. RT-PCR in the first round (using the HTBI primer set) targeted the TCR CDR3. From the multiplex PCR reads, TCRdb called clonotypes with MiXCR, one entry per CDR3 protein. The sample lists around 800,000 distinct CDR3 sequences; roughly 37% were seen once. Sequenced: blood. The receptor set was obtained from a young man with Graves' hyperthyroidism.

Remarks on this clonotype: A much bigger clone sits one base away, suggesting this may be a read error. This rearrangement joins TRBV10-3 to TRBJ2-7, with unresolved D. The germline gives CDR1 ENHRY, CDR2 SYGVKD. The germline V and J ends were trimmed by 3 bases and 0 bases, with 9 bases remaining between them. The CDR3 contains 14 residues. Here the CDR3 reads CAISDPDYSYEQYF. CDR3 DNA sequence: TGTGCCATCAGTGACCCGGATTACTCCTACGAGCAGTACTTC.

The J gene is TRBJ1-6, the V gene TRBV7-2; D may be TRBD1 (6 bases). Trimming removed 5 bases at V and 6 bases at J, with 20 bases between. This CDR3 is built from 17 residues. Germline V gene sequence: CDR1 SGHTA, CDR2 FQGNSA. CDR3 sequence: CASSLIQGLVGNSPLHF. The CDR3, as DNA: TGTGCCAGCAGCCTAATCCAGGGGCTGGTGGGTAATTCACCCCTCCACTTT. Filled out from reference TRBV7-2 and TRBJ1-6, the complete variable domain reads GAGVSQSPSNKVTEKGKDVELRCDPISGHTALYWYRQSLGQGLEFLIYFQGNSAPDKSGLPSDRFSAERTGGSVSTLTIQRTQQEDSAVYLCASSLIQGLVGNSPLHFGNGTRLTVT.

This clonotype was seen a few times. The chain joins TRBV5-1 to TRBJ1-5; D is possibly TRBD1 (6 bases). CDR3 length: 14 amino acids. Germline V gene data show CDR1 as SGHRS and CDR2 as YFSETQ. The V and J ends lost 0 bases and 7 bases respectively, with 11 bases between them. The CDR3 coding sequence is TGCGCCAGCAGCTTGGAGGGGGGACGGCAGCCCCAGCATTTT. It yields the protein CASSLEGGRQPQHF.

This clonotype came up many times. V is TRBV20-1 and J is TRBJ2-5; no clear D. V was clipped by 1 base and J by 5 bases, with 8 bases between them. The CDR3 is 12 residues long. Looked up from germline, CDR1 is DFQATT and CDR2 is SNEGSKA (reference sequence). CDR3 DNA sequence: TGCAGTGCTAGAGGTGGGCGGGAGACCCAGTACTTC. This translates into CSARGGRETQYF.

This clonotype was counted many times. The rearrangement uses TRBV6-5 and TRBJ2-5, with D possibly matching TRBD2 (5 bases). Trimming took 5 bases from V and 10 from J, leaving 14 bases between them. The CDR3 length is 12 residues. CDR1 is MNHEY and CDR2 is SVGAGI in the germline V gene. CDR3 protein: CASSTGRRDQYF. The CDR3 coding sequence is TGTGCCAGCAGTACGGGCCGTCGGGACCAGTACTTC.

The J gene is TRBJ2-7, the V gene TRBV11-1, with 9 bases lining up with TRBD1. Germline V lookup: CDR1 SGHAT, CDR2 FQDESV (reference sequence). The CDR3 is made up of 13 amino acids. The CDR3: CALLGTGLYEQYF. CDR3 nucleotide sequence: TGTGCGCTACTCGGGACAGGGCTTTACGAGCAGTACTTC.

The chain uses TRBV6-6 and TRBJ1-1; 10 nucleotides align to TRBD1. Losses at the gene ends were 7 bases for V and 4 bases for J; bases not matched to a gene: 9. CDR3 length: 15 amino acids. Germline V gene sequence: CDR1 MNHNY, CDR2 SVGAGI (reference sequence). The CDR3, as DNA: TGTGCCAGCAACTCTGACAGGGGGCTATTCACTGAAGCTTTCTTT. Translated, it gives CASNSDRGLFTEAFF.

The rearrangement joins TRBV20-1 to TRBJ2-5; possible D gene TRBD2, 7 bases. Germline lookup yields CDR1 DFQATT and CDR2 SNEGSKA (reference sequence). The CDR3 length is 13 residues. Trimming pared 7 bases from V and 1 base from J, leaving 13 bases between. CDR3 nucleotides: TGCAGTGGGTTGGCGGGGGCCCAAGAGACCCAGTACTTC. Its protein product is CSGLAGAQETQYF.

This clonotype appeared a single time. The chain couples TRBV4-1 to TRBJ2-7; 8 bases map to TRBD2. CDR3 length equals 16 residues. J gave up 1 base and V 4 bases, and 9 bases lay outside the gene matches. In germline, CDR1 is MGHRA, CDR2 YSYEKL. The CDR3 reads CASSPGGASGSYEQYF. CDR3 DNA sequence: TGCGCCAGCAGCCCGGGAGGGGCTAGCGGGTCCTACGAGCAGTACTTC.

The V call is TRBV25-1, the J call TRBJ1-6; 7 bases line up with TRBD1. Unmatched junction bases numbered 15, after V lost 6 bases and J lost 10 bases. The CDR3 totals 16 residues. Germline loops: CDR1 MGHDK, CDR2 SYGVNS. The CDR3 region is CASSRGLTGSGSPLHF. The DNA of the CDR3 is TGTGCCAGCAGCCGCGGGCTGACAGGGTCGGGGTCACCCCTCCACTTT.

The chain carries TRBV5-1 and TRBJ1-1, with 7 nucleotides matching TRBD1. The CDR3 totals 15 residues. Germline V gives CDR1 SGHRS, CDR2 YFSETQ. J lost 6 bases, V lost 0 bases, and 8 bases had no gene match. CDR3 sequence reads: CASSLGDREFSEAFF. The DNA for the CDR3 is TGCGCCAGCAGCTTGGGCGACAGGGAGTTTTCTGAAGCTTTCTTT.

A word on this clonotype: A read error may be the cause here, since a much bigger clone is one base away. Written as DNA, the CDR3 is TGTGCCAGCAGCTTAGAGCTCAGCCCCCCTGAAGCTTTCTTT. It specifies CASSLELSPPEAFF. The V and J genes are TRBV7-9 and TRBJ1-1; D is unresolved. Germline lookup yields CDR1 SEHNR and CDR2 FQNEAQ (reference sequence). The CDR3 runs to 14 residues. The V end was cut by 1 base, the J end by 6 bases, with 12 bases between.

This clonotype has a count of ten or more. The chain recombines TRBV9 with TRBJ1-6; D ambiguous. The germline CDR1 and CDR2 sequences are SGDLS and YYNGEE. The CDR3 extends over 14 amino acids. The V end was cut by 5 bases, the J end by 5 bases, with 11 bases between. CDR3 nucleotide sequence: TGTGCCAGCAGTCCAGGACGGGATAATTCACCCCTCCACTTT. Its translation is CASSPGRDNSPLHF. Using reference TRBV9 and TRBJ1-6 for the parts outside the CDR3, the full variable domain is DSGVTQTPKHLITATGQRVTLRCSPRSGDLSVYWYQQSLDQGLQFLIQYYNGEERAKGNILERFSAQQFPDLHSELNLSSLELGDSALYFCASSPGRDNSPLHFGNGTRLTVT.

There are many counts of this clonotype. The V gene is TRBV7-2, the J gene TRBJ2-5; 9 bases map to TRBD1. Germline trimming cut 6 bases from V and 9 bases from J; bases unmatched to any gene: 8. CDR1 SGHTA and CDR2 FQGNSA come from the germline V gene. There are 13 residues in the CDR3. Here the CDR3 reads CASSPGQGEAQYF. The CDR3 DNA is TGTGCCAGCAGTCCGGGACAGGGTGAAGCCCAGTACTTC.

This clonotype was observed a few times. The rearrangement uses TRBV7-9 and TRBJ2-3; unclear D gene. Trimming pared 1 base from V and 1 base from J, leaving 9 bases between. Germline V gene sequence: CDR1 SEHNR, CDR2 FQNEAQ (reference sequence). This CDR3 region has 15 residues. This CDR3 reads CASSLVGSRTDTQYF. The CDR3 DNA reads TGTGCCAGCAGCTTAGTGGGTAGCCGCACAGATACGCAGTATTTT.

This chain joins TRBV9 and TRBJ1-5; perhaps TRBD1 as D (5 bases). The length of the CDR3 is 15 residues. The germline V gene has CDR1 SGDLS and CDR2 YYNGEE. V dropped 0 bases and J dropped 3 bases, with 10 bases sitting between them. CDR3 loop: CASSVDGGDNQPQHF. The DNA of the CDR3 is TGTGCCAGCAGCGTAGACGGAGGGGACAATCAGCCCCAGCATTTT.

The V gene is TRBV7-3, the J gene TRBJ2-2, with unresolved D. The germline V gene encodes CDR1 SGHTA and CDR2 FQGTGA. Between the trimmed V and J ends, which lost 5 bases and 1 base, there was a span of 8 bases. The length of the CDR3 is 14 residues. The CDR3 is CASSQLVNTGELFF. The CDR3 DNA is TGTGCCAGCAGCCAACTCGTGAACACCGGGGAGCTGTTTTTT.

This clonotype was recorded at least ten times. CDR3 nucleotides: TGTGCCAGCAACGTTTACGGCCAAGAGACCCAGTACTTC. It codes for CASNVYGQETQYF. The chain employs TRBV2 and TRBJ2-5; D call uncertain. This CDR3 comprises 13 residues. Germline lookup yields CDR1 SNHLY and CDR2 FYNNEI. V lost 7 bases and J lost 1, with 10 bases in between.

The rearrangement joins TRBV5-6 to TRBJ2-5; D call uncertain. Germline V gene lookup returns CDR1 SGHDT and CDR2 YYEEEE. CDR3 size: 17 residues. V dropped 0 bases and J dropped 5 bases, with 20 bases sitting between them. CDR3 loop: CASSLEDGPLLWETQYF. The DNA for the CDR3 is TGTGCCAGCAGCTTGGAAGACGGGCCCCTTCTTTGGGAGACCCAGTACTTC.

This chain uses TRBV2 with TRBJ2-7, with 10 nucleotides matching TRBD1. CDR1 is SNHLY and CDR2 is FYNNEI in the germline V gene. V lost 5 bases to trimming and J lost 2 bases; unmatched junction nucleotides: 9. The length of the CDR3 is 16 residues. The CDR3 sequence is CASSLSYGTGAYEQYF. DNA of the CDR3: TGTGCCAGCAGTTTAAGTTACGGGACAGGGGCCTACGAGCAGTACTTC.